This TCR beta chain was identified during a study of human T cells and chemical hapten exposure. Findings and limits, study-wide: High-frequency TCRs, those above 1 in 1000, stayed the same after DPC sensitization.

The sample holds many counts of this clonotype. Its antigen is unknown. TCRdb re-derived calls from the RACE reads in MiXCR, one entry per CDR3 protein. The table records a few hundred thousand distinct CDR3 sequences, about 6.9% of them present only once. Documented time point: patch test 2, 6 weeks after DPC sensitization. This sample's treatment: therapeutic diphenylcyclopropenone sensitization with weekly scalp DPC. Unfractionated whole blood was the source of the extracted total RNA. The length of the CDR3 is 13 residues. The germline CDR1 and CDR2 sequences are SQVTM and ANQGSEA. The germline V and J ends were trimmed by 3 bases and 0 bases, with 8 bases remaining between them.

This specimen was whole blood, taken in connection with sensitization to the hapten diphenylcyclopropenone (DPC). This chain uses TRBV29-1 with TRBJ1-1; D is unclear. This sequence was found in a woman under 30 with alopecia areata. Some clones in this sample may be carry-over from other donors' samples. The CDR3 coding sequence is TGCAGCGTTGAGCGGCCGTTGAACACTGAAGCTTTCTTT. This gives the protein CSVERPLNTEAFF.